This T cell receptor (beta chain) was sequenced during a study of blood T cell repertoires in COVID-19. Study overall: PBMCs, B-cell-depleted T cells, or T cells were the source of the cDNA or gDNA that made up the material.

This CDR3 region has 17 residues. Germline V lookup: CDR1 SNHLY, CDR2 FYNNEI. Unmatched junction bases numbered 14, after V lost 6 bases and J lost 3 bases. Using immunoSEQ multiplex PCR, the repertoire was profiled, and TCRdb retains in-frame clones only, with some absent. The data contain approximately 100,000 clones, under 75% of them singletons. This receptor was identified in a man older than 75 with acute or convalescent COVID-19. Sequencing input: peripheral blood. The chain couples TRBV2 to TRBJ1-1, with TRBD1 matching 9 bases. CDR3 DNA sequence: TGTGCCAGCAGCGCCGGGACAGGGATGATAGTCGACACTGAAGCTTTCTTT. It yields the protein CASSAGTGMIVDTEAFF.